Listed below are T cell receptor beta chains from one sample, sequenced in a study of CXCR3-negative and CXCR3-positive naive CD8 T cells. TCRdb re-called the 5' RACE reads, yielding one record per CDR3 amino acid sequence without DNA. Its clone listing holds around 63,000 distinct CDR3 sequences. Material: naive CXCR3+ CD8+ T cells from blood. The receptors stem from a human donor in good health. Some clones in this sample may be carry-over from other donors' samples. CDR3s include the opening cysteine and the closing phenylalanine or tryptophan. Fields, in order: CDR3 length, J gene, V gene, CDR3 protein.

17 TRBJ2-1 TRBV29-1 CSVEDLQGGLSYNEQFF
17 TRBJ2-1 TRBV11-3 CASSPRMARGAYNEQFF
15 TRBJ2-3 TRBV14 CASSPGHQSTDTQYF
15 TRBJ2-7 TRBV4-3 CASSPEVVGVYEQYF
13 TRBJ2-7 TRBV30 CAWSRLPSYEQYF
12 TRBJ2-7 TRBV29-1 CSAETELYEQYF
15 TRBJ2-1 TRBV4-3 CASSQWAGETDEQFF
13 TRBJ2-2 TRBV29-1 CSVTGALTGELFF
14 TRBJ2-7 TRBV6-2/TRBV6-3 CASSYIAGSREQYF
16 TRBJ2-2 TRBV5-5 CASSLDTVRFTGELFF
13 TRBJ2-7 TRBV12-3/TRBV12-4 CASSTGTEYEQYF
17 TRBJ2-5 TRBV7-8 CASSPWGSGGPGETQYF
13 TRBJ2-7 TRBV29-1 CSVEDPATYEQYF
19 TRBJ1-2 TRBV6-6 CASSYADRDRPYGGYGYTF
13 TRBJ1-1 TRBV28 CASSLDRNTEAFF
16 TRBJ2-3 TRBV5-5 CASSLTTSGSTDTQYF
15 TRBJ2-1 TRBV7-9 CASSQAGQGGHEQFF
12 TRBJ2-1 TRBV2 CASFFREDEQFF
15 TRBJ2-7 TRBV15 CATSRGQDNGYEQYF
15 TRBJ2-6 TRBV28 CASSLTVTGANVLTF
18 TRBJ2-1 TRBV6-1 CASSTGRSGEPTYNEQFF
15 TRBJ2-7 TRBV27 CASSLGSTGMVEQYF
15 TRBJ1-2 TRBV4-2 CASSQDYRGAYGYTF
16 TRBJ2-7 TRBV29-1 CSVGLAANVEAYEQYF
13 TRBJ1-1 TRBV10-3 CAISESGTTEAFF
12 TRBJ2-2 TRBV29-1 CSVVAGGGELFF
16 TRBJ1-1 TRBV3-1 CASSLTSGTGGTEAFF
11 TRBJ2-1 TRBV20-1 CSARDYNEQFF
16 TRBJ2-2 TRBV20-1 CSARSPGAGDTGELFF
17 TRBJ1-6 TRBV7-6 CASSADRGSSYNSPLHF
12 TRBJ2-1 TRBV29-1 CSPRTGGNEQFF
12 TRBJ2-2 TRBV4-3 CASSQDTGELFF
16 TRBJ2-5 TRBV9 CASSVEDSGGQETQYF
13 TRBJ2-7 TRBV5-1 CASRMDGSYEQYF
19 TRBJ2-3 TRBV6-2/TRBV6-3 CASSYRGLAGVSSTDTQYF
13 TRBJ2-1 TRBV24-1 CATSDLGNNEQFF
15 TRBJ2-1 TRBV11-1 CASSRAGGLDNEQFF
16 TRBJ2-7 TRBV2 CASSGETGMFSYEQYF
15 TRBJ1-2 TRBV4-3 CASSQDFGVGYGYTF
16 TRBJ2-4 TRBV4-2 CASSQDGAASSNIQYF
18 TRBJ2-1 TRBV12-3/TRBV12-4 CASSLVFRGQGVYNEQFF
15 TRBJ2-7 TRBV29-1 CSVEDVAGQANEQYF
16 TRBJ1-5 TRBV6-2/TRBV6-3 CASSYSGGMGNQPQHF
15 TRBJ2-7 TRBV6-2/TRBV6-3 CASSYGSDGSYEQYF